This T cell receptor beta chain was sequenced during a study of shared clonotypes between healthy human individuals. Measured with immunoSEQ multiplex PCR; TCRdb has only the in-frame clones, and not every one. The table records 2 million to 2.5 million clones, approximately 95% of them present only once. Germline V gives CDR1 MDHEN, CDR2 SYDVKM. The CDR3 contains 15 residues. Germline trimming cut 10 bases from V and 2 bases from J; bases unmatched to any gene: 11. This TCR came from a man younger than 35 in good health. Sequencing was performed on naive CD4+ T cells sorted from blood. Described subset: CD45RA+ positively selected. This sequence joins TRBV28 and TRBJ2-7; 10 bases fit TRBD1. The DNA of the CDR3 is TGTGCCACTCGAGGTCTCGGGACAGGGGCCTACGAGCAGTACTTC. The encoded protein is CATRGLGTGAYEQYF.